Listed here is a single T cell receptor (beta chain). Its antigen is not known. Deep was the level at which the assay was run. Libraries were prepared by immunoSEQ multiplex PCR; TCRdb keeps only in-frame clonotypes and omits some of them. The sample yields 1.5 million to 2.5 million clones, roughly 95% seen once. This sample was included in a study of shared clonotypes between healthy human individuals. Study-level information: There were three CD4 naive, three CD4 memory, two CD8 naive and one CD8 memory plates per donor.

Germline V gives CDR1 SGHRS, CDR2 YFSETQ. The V and J ends lost 0 bases and 0 bases, in that order; junction bases with no gene match: 3. The CDR3 consists of 15 residues. Study conclusions and caveats: The expectation was that sequencing depth would affect clonotype sharing among donors.

Naive CD8 cells were CD45RO-negative, positively selected for CCR7, excluding terminally differentiated effector memory CD45RA+ cells. The TCR originated in a man aged 18 to 29 in good health. The sequenced material came from naive CD8+ T cells sorted from blood. This rearrangement joins TRBV5-1 to TRBJ2-7; 7 nucleotides line up with TRBD1. CDR3 in DNA: TGCGCCAGCAGCTTGGATGCAGGGGGCTCCTACGAGCAGTACTTC. This sequence encodes CASSLDAGGSYEQYF.